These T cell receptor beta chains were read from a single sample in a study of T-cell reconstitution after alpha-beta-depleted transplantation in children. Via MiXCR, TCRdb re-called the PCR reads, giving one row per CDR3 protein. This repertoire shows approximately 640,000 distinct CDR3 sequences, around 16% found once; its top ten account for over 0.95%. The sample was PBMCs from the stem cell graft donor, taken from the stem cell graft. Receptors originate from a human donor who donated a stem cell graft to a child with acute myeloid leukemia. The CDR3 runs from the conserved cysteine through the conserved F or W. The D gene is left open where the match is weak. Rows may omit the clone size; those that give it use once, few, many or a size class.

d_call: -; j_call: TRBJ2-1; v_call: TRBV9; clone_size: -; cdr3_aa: CASSVGPWNEQFF; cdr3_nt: TGTGCCAGCAGCGTCGGGCCCTGGAATGAGCAGTTCTTC
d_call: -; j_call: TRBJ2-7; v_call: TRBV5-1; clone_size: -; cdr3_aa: CASREEVGYEQYF; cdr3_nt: TGCGCCAGCAGAGAAGAGGTCGGCTACGAGCAGTACTTC
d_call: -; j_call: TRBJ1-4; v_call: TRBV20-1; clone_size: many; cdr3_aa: CSASRRQVGGEKLFF; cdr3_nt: TGCAGTGCTAGTAGAAGGCAGGTTGGAGGTGAAAAACTGTTTTTT
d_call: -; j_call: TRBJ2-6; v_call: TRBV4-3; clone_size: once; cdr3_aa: CASSPAGHRSGANVLTF; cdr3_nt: TGCGCCAGCAGCCCGGCGGGACATCGCTCTGGGGCCAACGTCCTGACTTTC
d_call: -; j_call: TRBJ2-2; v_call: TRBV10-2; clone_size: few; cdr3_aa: CASQGQLGGTITGELFF; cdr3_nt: TGCGCCAGCCAAGGCCAACTAGGCGGTACGATCACCGGGGAGCTGTTTTTT
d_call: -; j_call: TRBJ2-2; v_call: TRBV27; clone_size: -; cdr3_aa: CASSFSQDNTGELFF; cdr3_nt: TGTGCCAGCAGTTTCAGCCAAGATAACACCGGGGAGCTGTTTTTT
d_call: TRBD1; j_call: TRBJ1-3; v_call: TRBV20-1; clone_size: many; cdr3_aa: CSATGGQRSIGNTIYF; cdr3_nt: TGCAGTGCTACAGGGGGACAGCGCTCGATAGGAAACACCATATATTTT
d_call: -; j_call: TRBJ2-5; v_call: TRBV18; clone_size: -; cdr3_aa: CASSPGTPRVETQYF; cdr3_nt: TGTGCCAGCTCGCCCGGGACCCCCAGGGTAGAGACCCAGTACTTC
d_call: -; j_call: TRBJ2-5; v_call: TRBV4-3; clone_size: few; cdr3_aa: CASSLAATQETQYF; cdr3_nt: TGCGCCAGCAGCCTAGCCGCAACCCAAGAGACCCAGTACTTC
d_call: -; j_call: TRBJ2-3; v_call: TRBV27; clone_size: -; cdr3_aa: CASSPYGWGTDTQYF; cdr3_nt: TGTGCCAGCAGTCCTTATGGTTGGGGCACAGATACGCAGTATTTT
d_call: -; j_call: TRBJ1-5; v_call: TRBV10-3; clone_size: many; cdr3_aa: CAISESATYQPQHF; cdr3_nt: TGTGCCATCAGTGAGTCAGCCACATATCAGCCCCAGCATTTT
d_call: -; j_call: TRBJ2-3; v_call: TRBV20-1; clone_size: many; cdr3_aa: CSATKTTDTQYF; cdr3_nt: TGCAGTGCTACAAAAACCACAGATACGCAGTATTTT
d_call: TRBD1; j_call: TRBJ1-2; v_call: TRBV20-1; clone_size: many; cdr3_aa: CSASRQQGAGYTF; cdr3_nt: TGCAGTGCTAGTAGGCAACAGGGGGCCGGCTACACCTTC